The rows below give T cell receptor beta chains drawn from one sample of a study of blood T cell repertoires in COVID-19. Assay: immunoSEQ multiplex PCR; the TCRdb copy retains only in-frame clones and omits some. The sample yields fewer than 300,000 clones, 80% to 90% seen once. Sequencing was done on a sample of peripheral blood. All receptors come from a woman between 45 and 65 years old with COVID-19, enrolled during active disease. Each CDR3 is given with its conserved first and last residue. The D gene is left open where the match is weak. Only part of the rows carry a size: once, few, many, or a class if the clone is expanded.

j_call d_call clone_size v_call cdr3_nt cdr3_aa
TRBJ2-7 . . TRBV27 TGTGCCAGCAGTTTATCGTTTTACGTTCTGAGAGAGCAGTACTTC CASSLSFYVLREQYF
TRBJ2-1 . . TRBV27 TGTGCCAGCAGCCAGGCGTACAATGAGCAGTTCTTC CASSQAYNEQFF
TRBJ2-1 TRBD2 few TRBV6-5 TGTGCCAGCAGTCCCCCGGGACTAGGTCGGAATGAGCAGTTCTTC CASSPPGLGRNEQFF
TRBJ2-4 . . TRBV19 TGTGCCAGTAGTGTCACGGGGTCGGCCAAAAACATTCAGTACTTC CASSVTGSAKNIQYF
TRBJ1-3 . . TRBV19 TGTGCCAGCAGCGACTGGAGCTCTGGAAACACCATATATTTT CASSDWSSGNTIYF
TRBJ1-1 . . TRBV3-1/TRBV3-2 TGTGCCAGCAGCCAAGTGATGGGGCAGCTGAACACTGAAGCTTTCTTT CASSQVMGQLNTEAFF
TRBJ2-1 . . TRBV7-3 TGTGCCAGCAGCTTAGGTGTGGGCTTCAATGAGCAGTTCTTC CASSLGVGFNEQFF
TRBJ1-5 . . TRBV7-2 TGTGCCAGCAGCTTAGCGATGACAGCGAGCGATAGCAATCAGCCCCAGCATTTT CASSLAMTASDSNQPQHF
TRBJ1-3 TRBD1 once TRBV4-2 TGTGCCAGCAGCCAAGTCGACAGGGGGTTAGACTCTGGAAACACCATATATTTT CASSQVDRGLDSGNTIYF
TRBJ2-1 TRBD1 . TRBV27 TGTGCCAGCAGTTTGGGGACAGGGGGGTACAATGAGCAGTTCTTC CASSLGTGGYNEQFF
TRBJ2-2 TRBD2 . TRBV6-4 TGTGCCAGCAGTGACGTAGCGGGAGGCCTCACCGGGGAGCTGTTTTTT CASSDVAGGLTGELFF
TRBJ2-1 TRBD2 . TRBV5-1 TGCGCCAGCAGAATTAGACTAGCGGAGTACAATGAGCAGTTCTTC CASRIRLAEYNEQFF
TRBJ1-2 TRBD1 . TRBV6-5 TGTGCCAGCCCCTCCTACCAGACAGGGACCCGCGGCTACACCTTC CASPSYQTGTRGYTF
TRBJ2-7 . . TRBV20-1 TGCAGTGCTCACCAGGGGCGCGAGCAGTACTTC CSAHQGREQYF
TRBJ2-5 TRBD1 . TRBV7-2 TGTGCCAGCAGCCCCAGACAGGGGGCGCCGAACTTAGAGACCCAGTACTTC CASSPRQGAPNLETQYF
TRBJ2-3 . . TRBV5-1 TGCGCCAGCAGCAGTTATCTTGGGCTGGACACAGATACGCAGTATTTT CASSSYLGLDTDTQYF
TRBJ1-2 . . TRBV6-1 TGTGCCAGCAGTGAAGGAAAAGGGGCAGGGGCTAGTGGCTACACCTTC CASSEGKGAGASGYTF
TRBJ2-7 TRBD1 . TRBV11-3 TGTGCCAGCAGAGGACAGGGGGCAATGAACTTC CASRGQGAMNF
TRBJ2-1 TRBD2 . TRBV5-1 TGCGCCAGCAGCCAAGCGGGGGGCTCCTACAATGAGCAGTTCTTC CASSQAGGSYNEQFF
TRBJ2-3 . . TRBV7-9 TGTGCCAGCAGCTTAACGGGATACACAGATACGCAGTATTTT CASSLTGYTDTQYF
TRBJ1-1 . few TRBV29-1 TGCAGCGTCTCGGATGGGGCCTTTTCCACTGAAGCTTTCTTT CSVSDGAFSTEAFF
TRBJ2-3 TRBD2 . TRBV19 TGTGCCAGTAGACTAGCGGGATTGGCTGGGGATACGCAGTATTTT CASRLAGLAGDTQYF
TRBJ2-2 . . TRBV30 TGTGCCTGGACTAGTGGGAGCACCGGGGAGCTGTTTTTT CAWTSGSTGELFF
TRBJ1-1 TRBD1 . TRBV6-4 TGTGCCAGCAGGGAACAGGGGGAGGTTACTGAAGCTTTCTTT CASREQGEVTEAFF
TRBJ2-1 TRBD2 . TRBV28 TGTGCCAGCAGTTCCCTTTTGGGGAGGGCCCTCTTCAATGAGCAGTTCTTC CASSSLLGRALFNEQFF
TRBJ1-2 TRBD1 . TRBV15 TGTGCCACCAGCGGGGACAGGGGAGACTATGGCTACACCTTC CATSGDRGDYGYTF
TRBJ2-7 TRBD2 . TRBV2 TGTGCCAGCAGTGACTTCGGGACTAGCGGCTCCTACGAGCAGTACTTC CASSDFGTSGSYEQYF